One and the same sample provided the 10 T cell receptor beta chains below, sequenced in a study of T cells of healthy individuals. TCRdb ran MiXCR on the 5' RACE reads and lists one entry per CDR3 protein. There are around 100,000 distinct CDR3 sequences in the sample; approximately 16% occur only once, and 6.2% lies in the top ten. The origin of the receptors is a human donor in good health.

This clonotype came up many times. The chain joins TRBV5-1 to TRBJ2-7, with unresolved D. In germline, CDR1 is SGHRS, CDR2 YFSETQ. The CDR3 contains 14 residues. V lost 3 bases to trimming and J lost 1 base, with 11 bases between them. The CDR3 DNA reads as TGCGCCAGCAGCTCGTCAAGCAGGTCCTACGAGCAGTACTTC. Translating it yields CASSSSSRSYEQYF.

The V call is TRBV7-9, the J call TRBJ2-7; D gene ambiguous. This CDR3 contains 15 residues. Germline V lookup: CDR1 SEHNR, CDR2 FQNEAQ (reference sequence). V was trimmed by 5 bases and J by 5 bases, leaving 19 bases between them. In DNA form, the CDR3 reads TGTGCCAGCAGCCCCCCGCAGGCGGCTCGGGACGAGCAGTACTTC. Amino acids: CASSPPQAARDEQYF.

This clonotype was counted many times. The V and J genes are TRBV29-1 and TRBJ2-5; TRBD2 agrees at 9 bases. Germline lookup yields CDR1 SQVTM and CDR2 ANQGSEA. The V gene end was trimmed by 4 bases and the J gene end by 0 bases; junction bases not matched to a gene: 0. The CDR3 is 13 amino acids. The CDR3 nucleotides are TGCAGCGTTGGGACTAGCGACCAAGAGACCCAGTACTTC. Translated: CSVGTSDQETQYF.

This clonotype was detected ten times or more. The V gene is TRBV6-5, the J gene TRBJ2-6; either TRBD1 or TRBD2 may fit D (5 bases each). Germline V CDR1 and CDR2: MNHEY, SVGAGI. With 7 bases removed from V and 0 bases from J, the gap between germline ends came to 7 bases. The CDR3 sequence is 14 residues long. The CDR3 sequence: CASKGSSGANVLTF. CDR3 DNA sequence: TGTGCCAGCAAGGGGAGCTCTGGGGCCAACGTCCTGACTTTC.

This clonotype occurred many times. The chain joins TRBV20-1 to TRBJ1-4; TRBD1 aligns across 10 bases. Trimming cost V 6 bases and J 10 bases; bases outside gene matches: 14. In germline, CDR1 is DFQATT, CDR2 SNEGSKA (reference sequence). CDR3 length: 15 amino acids. The DNA for the CDR3 is TGCAGTGCCTACGGGACAGGGGCGCTAACGGGAAAACTGTTTTTT. Its translation is CSAYGTGALTGKLFF.

This clonotype was seen repeatedly, ten times or more. The V call is TRBV20-1, the J call TRBJ2-1; tentative D call: TRBD2 (5 bases). The CDR3 covers 13 residues. V was pared by 0 bases and J by 3 bases, with 6 bases between. CDR1 is DFQATT, CDR2 SNEGSKA, per germline (reference sequence). This CDR3 reads CSAREAGYNEQFF. CDR3 DNA: TGCAGTGCTAGAGAGGCGGGCTACAATGAGCAGTTCTTC.

This clonotype came up many times. The chain carries TRBV11-2 and TRBJ1-4, with unresolved D. The CDR3 has 14 amino acids. Trimming shortened V by 1 base and J by 4 bases, and 7 bases separated the two germline ends. Germline V gene lookup returns CDR1 SGHAT and CDR2 FQNNGV. Written as DNA, the CDR3 is TGTGCCAGCAGCTTAGGGGTCGTTAATGAAAAACTGTTTTTT. Residues: CASSLGVVNEKLFF.

This rearrangement joins TRBV15 to TRBJ1-5; tentative D call: TRBD1 (5 bases). The CDR3 is 14 amino acids. Trimming took 0 bases from V and 5 from J, leaving 8 bases between them. The germline CDR1 and CDR2 sequences are LNHNV and YYDKDF (reference sequence). The CDR3 region is CATSREIRDQPQHF. CDR3 bases: TGTGCCACCAGCAGAGAAATCAGGGATCAGCCCCAGCATTTT.

The V call is TRBV4-1, the J call TRBJ1-4; 8 nucleotides agree with TRBD1. Germline CDR1 MGHRA, CDR2 YSYEKL. There are 16 residues in the CDR3. The J segment lost 3 bases and the V segment lost 5 bases, leaving 8 bases of the junction unmatched. CDR3 amino acids: CASSLDRGRPNEKLFF. The CDR3 region has the DNA TGCGCCAGCAGCTTAGACAGGGGACGCCCTAATGAAAAACTGTTTTTT.

This clonotype was seen at least ten times. This chain connects TRBV6-6 to TRBJ2-3, with unresolved D. CDR1 is MNHNY, CDR2 SVGAGI, per germline (reference sequence). The germline V and J ends were trimmed by 6 bases and 4 bases, with 8 bases remaining between them. The CDR3 runs to 12 residues. The chain's CDR3 is CASRRGADTQYF. The CDR3 nucleotides are TGTGCCAGCAGGCGTGGTGCAGATACGCAGTATTTT.